These 27 T cell receptor beta chains originate from one sample sequenced in a study of regulatory T cells in long-lasting Graves disease. Indicated time point: persistent/refractory GD, antithyroid drugs over 5 years with positive TRAb. RNA extracted from PBMCs served as the sequencing template. iRepertoire HTBI primers and Arm-PCR of CDR3 regions built TCR beta libraries. MiXCR, applied by TCRdb to the multiplex PCR reads, yields one record per CDR3 protein. The sample includes some 370,000 distinct CDR3 sequences, roughly 20% of them seen just once. The material was peripheral blood mononuclear cells (PBMCs), obtained when the disease was refractory, from a patient treated with antithyroid drugs. The receptors stem from a woman aged 35 to 49 with Graves disease.

This clonotype has a count of ten or more. The chain combines TRBV6-5 with TRBJ2-5; TRBD2 aligns across 7 bases. Trimming at V came to 0 bases and at J to 5 bases, leaving 9 bases not matched to a gene. This CDR3 is 16 amino acids long. Germline CDR1 reads MNHEY; CDR2 reads SVGAGI. In DNA form, the CDR3 reads TGTGCCAGCAGTTACTCGGTTCTACGGGGGGAGGAGACCCAGTACTTC. The encoded protein is CASSYSVLRGEETQYF.

This clonotype was counted at least ten times. The J gene is TRBJ1-5, the V gene TRBV6-1; D is unclear. Trimming left V 0 bases short and J 5 bases short, with 11 bases between. The CDR3 covers 15 residues. CDR1 MNHNS and CDR2 SASEGT come from the germline V gene. The CDR3 reads CASSEAGTPHQPQHF. Written as DNA, the CDR3 is TGTGCCAGCAGTGAAGCAGGTACCCCCCATCAGCCCCAGCATTTT.

The sample holds many counts of this clonotype. The V gene is TRBV27, the J gene TRBJ2-7, with a possible D match to TRBD2 (6 bases). Germline CDR1 MNHEY, CDR2 SMNVEV (reference sequence). The CDR3 extends over 17 amino acids. V was shortened by 3 bases and J by 3 bases, with 21 bases between the two germline ends. This chain's CDR3 is CASSFSWGDAGSYEQYF. In DNA, the CDR3 is TGTGCCAGCAGTTTCTCTTGGGGGGATGCGGGGAGCTACGAGCAGTACTTC.

This clonotype was seen a handful of times. The J gene is TRBJ2-7, the V gene TRBV25-1; D might be TRBD2 (6 bases). V gave up 5 bases and J gave up 5 bases, with 13 bases separating them. The CDR3 contains 13 residues. Germline lookup yields CDR1 MGHDK and CDR2 SYGVNS. This CDR3 is CASSSWGVDEQYF. As DNA, the CDR3 is TGTGCCAGCAGTTCATGGGGGGTCGACGAGCAGTACTTC.

V usage is TRBV19 and J usage is TRBJ1-1, with no clear D. The CDR3 sequence is 17 residues long. The V gene's germline CDR1 is LNHDA and CDR2 SQIVND (reference sequence). Trimming took off 7 bases at V and 0 bases at J, with 21 bases between the two ends. The CDR3 here is CASKRGIFDQMNTEAFF. The DNA of the CDR3 is TGTGCCAGTAAACGGGGAATCTTTGATCAAATGAACACTGAAGCTTTCTTT.

This clonotype has only a few counts. The rearrangement joins TRBV11-2 to TRBJ2-7; the D gene is possibly TRBD1 (6 bases). The CDR3 is 14 residues long. Germline assignment: CDR1 SGHAT and CDR2 FQNNGV. V was shortened by 3 bases and J by 1 base, with 10 bases between the two germline ends. The CDR3 reads CASSFGRGSYEQYF. The CDR3 nucleotides read TGTGCCAGCAGCTTTGGCAGGGGTTCCTACGAGCAGTACTTC.

This clonotype has at least ten counts. The genes are TRBV6-1 and TRBJ2-2, with 10 nucleotides matching TRBD1. CDR1 is MNHNS, CDR2 SASEGT, per germline. J was trimmed by 6 bases and V by 4 bases; bases with no gene match: 5. CDR3 length: 15 residues. DNA for the CDR3: TGTGCCAGCAGTGGGGACAGGGGTTGGTCCGGGGAGCTGTTTTTT. Encoded protein: CASSGDRGWSGELFF.

This chain links TRBV2 with TRBJ1-6; D remains unclear. The CDR3 has 16 amino acids. CDR1 is SNHLY, CDR2 FYNNEI, per germline. The V and J ends lost 6 bases and 10 bases respectively, with 22 bases between them. CDR3 sequence: CASSPESKRLGSPLHF. CDR3 in DNA: TGTGCCAGCAGCCCAGAATCTAAAAGGCTAGGATCACCCCTCCACTTT.

The sample holds many counts of this clonotype. The gene calls are TRBV13 and TRBJ2-5; D is tentatively TRBD1 or TRBD2 (5 bases each). Trimming shortened V by 5 bases and J by 4 bases, and 17 bases separated the two germline ends. The CDR3 contains 15 residues. Germline values: CDR1 PRHDT, CDR2 FYEKMQ (reference sequence). Here the CDR3 reads CASSAAGTETETQYF. The CDR3 DNA follows: TGTGCCAGCAGCGCCGCCGGGACGGAGACAGAGACCCAGTACTTC.

This clonotype was observed many times. V and J are TRBV20-1 and TRBJ2-7; D gene unclear. The CDR3 is 13 amino acids. V dropped 6 bases and J dropped 2 bases, with 14 bases sitting between them. In germline, CDR1 is DFQATT, CDR2 SNEGSKA (reference sequence). CDR3: CSALPLLTYEQYF. CDR3 in DNA: TGCAGTGCCCTCCCACTACTGACCTACGAGCAGTACTTC.

The genes are TRBV6-1 and TRBJ2-6, with a possible D match to TRBD1 (6 bases). The CDR3 is 16 amino acids. In germline, CDR1 is MNHNS, CDR2 SASEGT. Between the trimmed V and J ends, which lost 1 base and 4 bases, there was a span of 11 bases. CDR3 coding DNA: TGTGCCAGCAGTGAAGGCACAGGGACAGGGGCCAACGTCCTGACTTTC. It specifies CASSEGTGTGANVLTF.

This clonotype was detected many times. The CDR3 DNA reads as TGTGCCAGCAGGGCGTGGCCGCCAAAGAGCCGGGAGACCCAGTACTTC. Its translation is CASRAWPPKSRETQYF. This chain connects TRBV5-6 to TRBJ2-5; D not resolved. Trimming removed 5 bases from V and 5 bases from J, with 22 bases in between. The CDR3 is 16 residues long. The germline V gene encodes CDR1 SGHDT and CDR2 YYEEEE. The full variable domain, completed using reference TRBV5-6 and TRBJ2-5, is DAGVTQSPTHLIKTRGQQVTLRCSPKSGHDTVSWYQQALGQGPQFIFQYYEEEERQRGNFPDRFSGHQFPNYSSELNVNALLLGDSALYLCASRAWPPKSRETQYFGPGTRLLVL.

This clonotype came up many times. This chain connects TRBV7-8 to TRBJ2-5; D unresolved. Germline assignment: CDR1 SGHVS and CDR2 FQNEAQ. This CDR3 spans 11 amino acids. The V end was cut by 6 bases, the J end by 3 bases, with 5 bases between. The CDR3 protein is CASRVKETQYF. CDR3 coding DNA: TGTGCCAGCAGAGTTAAAGAGACCCAGTACTTC. Full variable domain (outside the CDR3, taken from reference TRBV7-8 and TRBJ2-5): GAGVSQSPRYKVAKRGQDVALRCDPISGHVSLFWYQQALGQGPEFLTYFQNEAQLDKSGLPSDRFFAERPEGSVSTLKIQRTQQEDSAVYLCASRVKETQYFGPGTRLLVL.

This clonotype showed up many times. The chain employs TRBV27 and TRBJ2-7; a possible D gene is TRBD2 (6 bases). V lost 4 bases and J lost 5, with 12 bases in between. This CDR3 comprises 13 residues. From germline, CDR1 is MNHEY and CDR2 SMNVEV (reference sequence). The chain's CDR3 is CASSSRLVDEQYF. The CDR3 region has the DNA TGTGCCAGCAGTTCTAGACTAGTTGACGAGCAGTACTTC.

This clonotype has only one observation. The chain recombines TRBV28 with TRBJ2-1, with D perhaps TRBD1 or TRBD2 (6 bases each). This CDR3 has 20 residues. CDR1 is MDHEN, CDR2 SYDVKM, per germline. V lost 5 bases, J lost 1 base, and 27 bases lay in between. The DNA for the CDR3 is TGTGCCAGCAGTCGAGAGGGGGTGACTAGACTGAGTGGGTCCTACAATGAGCAGTTCTTC. As protein: CASSREGVTRLSGSYNEQFF. The full variable domain, completed using reference TRBV28 and TRBJ2-1, is DVKVTQSSRYLVKRTGEKVFLECVQDMDHENMFWYRQDPGLGLRLIYFSYDVKMKEKGDIPEGYSVSREKKERFSLILESASTNQTSMYLCASSREGVTRLSGSYNEQFFGPGTRLTVL.

This clonotype has at least ten counts. The V and J genes are TRBV28 and TRBJ1-5; TRBD1 matches 9 bases. CDR1 is MDHEN and CDR2 is SYDVKM in the germline V gene. J gave up 4 bases and V 6 bases, and 13 bases lay outside the gene matches. This CDR3 is built from 17 residues. As DNA, the CDR3 is TGTGCCAGCAGCCAAGGACAGGGGAGAAGGGGTAATCAGCCCCAGCATTTT. It codes for CASSQGQGRRGNQPQHF.

The J gene is TRBJ2-7, the V gene TRBV28; 10 bases match TRBD2. The CDR3 is 18 amino acids. Trimming cost V 6 bases and J 4 bases; bases outside gene matches: 18. CDR1 is MDHEN and CDR2 is SYDVKM in the germline V gene. In DNA form, the CDR3 reads TGTGCCAGCAGCCAAGCCGCTAGCGGGAGCTCAATGGGATACGAGCAGTACTTC. Protein: CASSQAASGSSMGYEQYF.

V gene TRBV19 combines with J gene TRBJ2-7; TRBD2 matches at 8 bases. Germline loops: CDR1 LNHDA, CDR2 SQIVND (reference sequence). The CDR3 loop spans 14 amino acids. V lost 3 bases and J lost 3; bases outside the gene matches: 4. The CDR3 reads CASSISGGGYEQYF. CDR3 DNA: TGTGCCAGTAGTATCAGCGGGGGTGGCTACGAGCAGTACTTC.

V is TRBV10-2 and J is TRBJ2-7, with 10 nucleotides matching TRBD1. Germline V CDR1 and CDR2: WSHSY, SAAADI. This CDR3 comprises 15 residues. With V trimmed by 6 bases and J by 0 bases, 5 bases remained unmatched. The CDR3 DNA follows: TGCGCCAGCAGCGAAGGGACAGGGGTCTCCTACGAGCAGTACTTC. Its translation is CASSEGTGVSYEQYF.

This clonotype has only a few counts. The CDR3 is CASRIHFRFRGSLSEQYF. DNA for the CDR3: TGTGCCAGCAGAATCCACTTCCGGTTTCGCGGGAGTTTATCGGAGCAGTACTTC. The chain uses TRBV27 and TRBJ2-7, with TRBD2 matching over 7 bases. The V segment lost 6 bases and the J segment 7 bases; nucleotides outside the gene matches: 24. Germline CDR1 is MNHEY and CDR2 is SMNVEV (reference sequence). The CDR3 runs 18 residues.

Here the CDR3 reads CASFIGNTQYF. In DNA, the CDR3 is TGTGCCAGTTTTATCGGTAATACGCAGTATTTT. The rearrangement joins TRBV19 to TRBJ2-3; D remains ambiguous. The CDR3 is made up of 11 amino acids. Germline V CDR1 and CDR2: LNHDA, SQIVND (reference sequence). With 8 bases removed from V and 7 bases from J, the gap between germline ends came to 10 bases.

The gene calls are TRBV5-1 and TRBJ2-1; no clear D. The CDR3 is made up of 14 amino acids. Germline V gene lookup returns CDR1 SGHRS and CDR2 YFSETQ. Trimming took off 4 bases at V and 9 bases at J, with 17 bases between the two ends. The CDR3, as DNA: TGCGCCAGCAGCCGCGTCGGCAGCCCGGGTGAGCAGTTCTTC. Its translation: CASSRVGSPGEQFF.

The chain recombines TRBV2 with TRBJ2-2, with 8 bases identical to TRBD1. This CDR3 comprises 15 residues. Per the germline V gene, CDR1 is SNHLY and CDR2 is FYNNEI. The junction had 12 bases not matched to a gene; V was cut back by 7 bases and J by 8 bases. CDR3 in DNA: TGTGCCAGCAAACGGGACAGGCTACTTACGGGGGAGCTGTTTTTT. This encodes CASKRDRLLTGELFF.

This clonotype was detected many times. The V and J genes are TRBV11-2 and TRBJ2-7; 13 nucleotides agree with TRBD2. Germline CDR1 reads SGHAT; CDR2 reads FQNNGV. V was pared by 3 bases and J by 5 bases, with 4 bases of the junction left unmatched. CDR3 length: 15 amino acids. The CDR3 DNA reads as TGTGCCAGCAGCTTTGGACTAGCGGGAGTCAACGAGCAGTACTTC. Its protein is CASSFGLAGVNEQYF.

V gene TRBV15 combines with J gene TRBJ2-3; a weak D match, TRBD2 (6 bases). Germline CDR1 is LNHNV and CDR2 is YYDKDF (reference sequence). The V end was cut by 5 bases, the J end by 2 bases, with 14 bases between. The CDR3 sequence is 15 residues long. The CDR3 here is CATSGLAVPTDTQYF. The CDR3 DNA sequence: TGTGCCACCAGCGGATTAGCGGTACCCACAGATACGCAGTATTTT.

This clonotype was counted only a few times. V is TRBV6-1 and J is TRBJ1-2; TRBD1 agrees at 8 bases. In germline, CDR1 is MNHNS, CDR2 SASEGT. The CDR3 has 16 residues. V gave up 6 bases and J gave up 6 bases; unmatched junction bases: 15. The CDR3 DNA is TGTGCCAGCAGCCTTTGGCAGGGGGCGACTATTAATGGCTACACCTTC. Its protein is CASSLWQGATINGYTF.

This clonotype was seen ten or more times. The rearrangement joins TRBV24-1 to TRBJ2-2; possibly TRBD1 for D (5 bases). V was clipped by 6 bases and J by 5 bases, with 9 bases between them. Per the germline V gene, CDR1 is KGHDR and CDR2 is SFDVKD. The CDR3 sequence is 13 residues long. CDR3 amino acids: CATSRGGTGELFF. The CDR3, as DNA: TGTGCCACCAGTAGGGGTGGTACCGGGGAGCTGTTTTTT.